Given below is one T cell receptor beta chain in context. The table came from immunoSEQ multiplex PCR; TCRdb's copy has only in-frame clones and leaves some out. The sample holds 180,000 or so clones, around nine tenths seen once. The data are from a study of cytomegalovirus exposure and HLA in healthy donors. Germline V CDR1 and CDR2: KGHSH, LQKENI. This CDR3 is 16 amino acids long. V was pared by 4 bases and J by 3 bases, with 15 bases between. The chain couples TRBV18 to TRBJ1-4; D not resolved. The sequence derives from a woman between 25 and 40 years old in good health and CMV-seronegative. What was sequenced was PBMCs. In nucleotides, the CDR3 is TGTGCCAGCTCACAAGCGGGCAAGGGTGCTAATGAAAAACTGTTTTTT. Translated, it gives CASSQAGKGANEKLFF.